These 25 T cell receptor beta chains originate from one sample sequenced in a study of blood T cell repertoires in COVID-19. Only in-frame clones appear in the TCRdb table, and some are missing; sequencing was by immunoSEQ multiplex PCR. Of 200,000 to 300,000 clones listed, around 86% are singletons. The sample was peripheral blood. The receptors stem from an older woman with COVID-19, enrolled during active disease.

J is TRBJ2-2 and V is TRBV28, with D tentatively TRBD1 (5 bases). CDR1 and CDR2 from the germline V gene are MDHEN and SYDVKM. V was trimmed by 3 bases and J by 4 bases, leaving 15 bases between them. This CDR3 has 16 residues. Written as DNA, the CDR3 is TGTGCCAGCAGTTTCTTCCAGGGTAGGGGCACCGGGGAGCTGTTTTTT. Residues: CASSFFQGRGTGELFF.

This chain uses TRBV25-1 with TRBJ2-3; D is perhaps TRBD2 (6 bases). V was clipped by 6 bases and J by 6 bases, with 16 bases between them. The CDR3 is made up of 14 amino acids. Per germline, CDR1 MGHDK and CDR2 SYGVNS. The CDR3 protein is CASSLWGRSDTQYF. The CDR3 nucleotides read TGTGCCAGCAGCCTCTGGGGGAGGTCGGATACGCAGTATTTT. Drawing the rest from reference TRBV25-1 and TRBJ2-3, the complete variable domain is EADIYQTPRYLVIGTGKKITLECSQTMGHDKMYWYQQDPGMELHLIHYSYGVNSTEKGDLSSESTVSRIRTEHFPLTLESARPSHTSQYLCASSLWGRSDTQYFGPGTRLTVL.

As DNA, the CDR3 is TGTGCCAGCAGTTTGGGGCGGGACGGATACTCCTATAATTCACCCCTCCACTTT. Amino acids: CASSLGRDGYSYNSPLHF. V gene TRBV27 combines with J gene TRBJ1-6; the D gene is possibly TRBD1 (5 bases). This CDR3 region has 18 residues. In germline, CDR1 is MNHEY, CDR2 SMNVEV (reference sequence). Trimming stripped 3 bases from V and 0 bases from J, with 15 bases between.

The chain employs TRBV18 and TRBJ1-4, with 12 bases that match TRBD1. The CDR3 is 12 residues long. Trimming at V came to 8 bases and at J to 11 bases, leaving 3 bases not matched to a gene. The germline V gene has CDR1 KGHSH and CDR2 LQKENI. In nucleotides, the CDR3 is TGTGCCAGCCGGGACAGGGGGCATAAACTGTTTTTT. This sequence encodes CASRDRGHKLFF.

The CDR3 region has the DNA TGCGCCAGCAGCCAAGATGTCCTAAAGGAGACCCAGTACTTC. It encodes CASSQDVLKETQYF. This chain links TRBV4-1 with TRBJ2-5; no reliable D call. The CDR3 spans 14 residues. Trimming left V 0 bases short and J 5 bases short, with 10 bases between. CDR1 and CDR2 from the germline V gene are MGHRA and YSYEKL.

V gene TRBV7-8 combines with J gene TRBJ1-1; tentatively, D is TRBD1 (5 bases). The germline V gene encodes CDR1 SGHVS and CDR2 FQNEAQ. This CDR3 has 15 residues. Trimming took off 0 bases at V and 5 bases at J, with 13 bases between the two ends. CDR3 sequence: CASSLAVAGKTEAFF. DNA of the CDR3: TGTGCCAGCAGCTTAGCAGTTGCAGGGAAAACTGAAGCTTTCTTT.

This sequence joins TRBV27 and TRBJ2-5, with D tentatively TRBD1 (6 bases). The V and J ends lost 6 bases and 5 bases respectively, with 19 bases between them. The CDR3 extends over 15 amino acids. CDR1 MNHEY and CDR2 SMNVEV come from the germline V gene (reference sequence). The CDR3 nucleotides are TGTGCCAGCAGCCTGACAGGCGGCCGGGGTGAGACCCAGTACTTC. Translated, it gives CASSLTGGRGETQYF.

The V and J genes are TRBV28 and TRBJ1-1; TRBD1 is a possible D gene (6 bases). The V and J ends lost 8 bases and 5 bases respectively, with 21 bases between them. This CDR3 region has 15 residues. The germline V gene has CDR1 MDHEN and CDR2 SYDVKM. CDR3 DNA: TGTGCCAGCTCACTCCGACAGGTTCTGGGGACTGAAGCTTTCTTT. Its protein product is CASSLRQVLGTEAFF.

The rearrangement uses TRBV18 and TRBJ1-5; 7 bases line up with TRBD1. CDR3 length equals 15 residues. Germline V gene data show CDR1 as KGHSH and CDR2 as LQKENI. V gave up 3 bases and J gave up 6 bases; unmatched junction bases: 8. CDR3 DNA sequence: TGTGCCAGCTCACCCTCTGGACAGGAGTTTCAGCCCCAGCATTTT. This sequence encodes CASSPSGQEFQPQHF.

The genes are TRBV5-5 and TRBJ2-1; TRBD1 might be the D (5 bases). There are 17 residues in the CDR3. Germline lookup yields CDR1 SGHKS and CDR2 YYEKEE (reference sequence). V was clipped by 0 bases and J by 3 bases, with 16 bases between them. CDR3 bases: TGTGCCAGCAGCTTGGGGGGCCCTGGGGTGAACTACAATGAGCAGTTCTTC. It codes for CASSLGGPGVNYNEQFF. Complete variable domain (other parts from reference TRBV5-5 and TRBJ2-1): DAGVTQSPTHLIKTRGQQVTLRCSPISGHKSVSWYQQVLGQGPQFIFQYYEKEERGRGNFPDRFSARQFPNYSSELNVNALLLGDSALYLCASSLGGPGVNYNEQFFGPGTRLTVL.

This clone was counted once. The chain carries TRBV15 and TRBJ1-1; D is ambiguous. Germline V gene sequence: CDR1 LNHNV, CDR2 YYDKDF (reference sequence). The CDR3 length is 13 residues. V was cut by 3 bases and J by 5 bases, with 10 bases left in between. CDR3 in amino acids: CATSRERVTEAFF. CDR3 bases: TGTGCCACCAGCAGGGAGAGGGTTACTGAAGCTTTCTTT.

This clone was counted a single time. This sequence joins TRBV18 and TRBJ1-1, with 7 bases lining up with TRBD1. The CDR3 is 13 residues long. Trimming took 5 bases from V and 7 from J; bases not matched to a gene: 7. Looked up from germline, CDR1 is KGHSH and CDR2 is LQKENI. Written as DNA, the CDR3 is TGTGCCAGCTCAACAGACAGGGCGTATGAAGCTTTCTTT. It codes for CASSTDRAYEAFF.

V gene TRBV24-1 combines with J gene TRBJ2-2, with 9 bases aligning to TRBD2. The CDR3 runs to 18 residues. CDR1 is KGHDR, CDR2 SFDVKD, per germline. With V trimmed by 3 bases and J by 4 bases, 11 bases remained unmatched. This chain's CDR3 is CATSDGLAGYGATGELFF. The CDR3 nucleotides are TGTGCCACCAGTGATGGGCTAGCGGGATACGGAGCCACCGGGGAGCTGTTTTTT.

This clone was recorded a few times. The J gene is TRBJ2-7, the V gene TRBV19; 9 bases match TRBD1. This CDR3 spans 13 amino acids. V shed 1 base and J 9 bases; nucleotides not matched to a gene: 4. CDR1 and CDR2 (germline): LNHDA, SQIVND (reference sequence). The CDR3 DNA reads TGTGCCAGTAGTATAGGGGGACAGGGTCGGCAGTACTTC. Translated, it gives CASSIGGQGRQYF.

V is TRBV6-5 and J is TRBJ1-1; D not certain. Germline V gene data show CDR1 as MNHEY and CDR2 as SVGAGI. This CDR3 has 13 residues. V dropped 2 bases and J dropped 7 bases, with 11 bases sitting between them. This CDR3 reads CASSYDGQNEAFF. The CDR3 nucleotides read TGTGCCAGCAGTTACGATGGCCAGAATGAAGCTTTCTTT.

The V and J genes are TRBV18 and TRBJ2-1; 10 bases are a match to TRBD1. The CDR3 has 18 residues. Germline values: CDR1 KGHSH, CDR2 LQKENI. The V gene end was trimmed by 1 base and the J gene end by 9 bases; junction bases not matched to a gene: 15. The CDR3 DNA is TGTGCCAGCTCACCACGACAGGGGGCGTCTATAGGGCACAGTGAGCAGTTCTTC. Translated, it gives CASSPRQGASIGHSEQFF.

This clone was detected only a few times. CDR3 nucleotides: TGCGCCAGCAGCCTGGGCCGGGACAGGTGGCGGGGTGAGCAGTTCTTC. Residues: CASSLGRDRWRGEQFF. The J gene is TRBJ2-1, the V gene TRBV4-1; the match to TRBD1 covers 8 bases. The CDR3 spans 16 residues. V was pared by 4 bases and J by 9 bases, with 14 bases of the junction left unmatched. CDR1 MGHRA and CDR2 YSYEKL come from the germline V gene.

The genes are TRBV7-2 and TRBJ2-1, with 12 bases aligning to TRBD2. The CDR3 has 15 residues. V gave up 5 bases and J gave up 7 bases; unmatched junction bases: 6. Germline loops: CDR1 SGHTA, CDR2 FQGNSA. The CDR3 region has the DNA TGTGCCAGCAGCACGACTAGCGGGAGAACGAATGAGCAGTTCTTC. Residues: CASSTTSGRTNEQFF.

The chain combines TRBV5-4 with TRBJ2-7, with 11 bases lining up with TRBD1. The CDR3 runs 15 residues. V shed 0 bases and J 2 bases; nucleotides not matched to a gene: 1. Per germline, CDR1 SGHNT and CDR2 YYREEE (reference sequence). In nucleotides, the CDR3 is TGTGCCAGCAGCTTGGGGGGACAGGGGGCCTACGAGCAGTACTTC. It specifies CASSLGGQGAYEQYF. The whole variable domain, remainder taken from reference TRBV5-4 and TRBJ2-7, is ETGVTQSPTHLIKTRGQQVTLRCSSQSGHNTVSWYQQALGQGPQFIFQYYREEENGRGNFPPRFSGLQFPNYSSELNVNALELDDSALYLCASSLGGQGAYEQYFGPGTRLTVT.

This rearrangement joins TRBV7-2 to TRBJ2-5, with TRBD2 as a possible D gene (5 bases). This CDR3 is built from 14 residues. Trimming took off 1 base at V and 7 bases at J, with 13 bases between the two ends. Germline V gene lookup returns CDR1 SGHTA and CDR2 FQGNSA. CDR3 DNA sequence: TGTGCCAGCAGCTTAGTCGAGGCGAGCGGGACCCAGTACTTC. Its translation: CASSLVEASGTQYF.

The chain combines TRBV24-1 with TRBJ2-5; 9 bases align to TRBD1. Unmatched junction bases numbered 5, after V lost 2 bases and J lost 5 bases. This CDR3 comprises 15 residues. Germline CDR1 reads KGHDR; CDR2 reads SFDVKD. DNA of the CDR3: TGTGCCACCAGTGATTCAACAGGGGGCGCGGAGACCCAGTACTTC. This codes for CATSDSTGGAETQYF.

The CDR3 reads CASSPPTGGNQPQHF. Written as DNA, the CDR3 is TGTGCCAGCAGCCCACCCACAGGGGGCAATCAGCCCCAGCATTTT. The chain joins TRBV7-2 to TRBJ1-5, with 7 bases aligning to TRBD1. The CDR3 loop spans 15 amino acids. V was pared by 5 bases and J by 2 bases, with 6 bases of the junction left unmatched. Looked up from germline, CDR1 is SGHTA and CDR2 is FQGNSA.

The chain combines TRBV5-4 with TRBJ2-5, with 9 bases fitting TRBD2. V was clipped by 4 bases and J by 0 bases; unmatched bases: 4. This CDR3 has 15 residues. Looked up from germline, CDR1 is SGHNT and CDR2 is YYREEE (reference sequence). CDR3 in DNA: TGTGCCAGCAGCCATGGCGGGGGGGACCAAGAGACCCAGTACTTC. Its protein product is CASSHGGGDQETQYF.

This clone is a singleton in its sample. The rearrangement uses TRBV19 and TRBJ1-2; TRBD1 aligns across 7 bases. The CDR3 is made up of 14 amino acids. Trimming at V came to 5 bases and at J to 2 bases, leaving 5 bases not matched to a gene. Germline V gene lookup returns CDR1 LNHDA and CDR2 SQIVND (reference sequence). The CDR3 region has the DNA TGTGCCAGTAGTTCCTTACAGGGGAACTATGGCTACACCTTC. Translating gives CASSSLQGNYGYTF.

V and J are TRBV30 and TRBJ2-7; TRBD2 matches 11 bases. J gave up 4 bases and V 1 base, and 6 bases lay outside the gene matches. Germline loops: CDR1 GTSNPN, CDR2 SVGIG (reference sequence). CDR3 length: 15 residues. CDR3 sequence: CAWSADRLAGYEQYF. CDR3 nucleotides: TGTGCCTGGAGTGCGGACCGACTAGCGGGATACGAGCAGTACTTC.